This T cell receptor (beta chain) was identified during a study of control samples from healthy donors and cancer patients. CDR1 is SEHNR, CDR2 FQNEAQ, per germline (reference sequence). Trimming took 8 bases from V and 1 from J, leaving 17 bases between them. The CDR3 is 15 residues long. Some clones are missing from TCRdb's copy, which holds only in-frame ones; the method was immunoSEQ multiplex PCR. The sample shows under 100,000 clones, roughly 91% of them seen only once. The sequence was collected from a woman in her 50s with colorectal cancer. The chain carries TRBV7-9 and TRBJ1-1; D perhaps matches TRBD1 (6 bases). The sample was PBMCs. CDR3 protein: CASGEPDSWNTEAFF. CDR3 DNA sequence: TGTGCCAGCGGAGAACCGGACAGCTGGAACACTGAAGCTTTCTTT.